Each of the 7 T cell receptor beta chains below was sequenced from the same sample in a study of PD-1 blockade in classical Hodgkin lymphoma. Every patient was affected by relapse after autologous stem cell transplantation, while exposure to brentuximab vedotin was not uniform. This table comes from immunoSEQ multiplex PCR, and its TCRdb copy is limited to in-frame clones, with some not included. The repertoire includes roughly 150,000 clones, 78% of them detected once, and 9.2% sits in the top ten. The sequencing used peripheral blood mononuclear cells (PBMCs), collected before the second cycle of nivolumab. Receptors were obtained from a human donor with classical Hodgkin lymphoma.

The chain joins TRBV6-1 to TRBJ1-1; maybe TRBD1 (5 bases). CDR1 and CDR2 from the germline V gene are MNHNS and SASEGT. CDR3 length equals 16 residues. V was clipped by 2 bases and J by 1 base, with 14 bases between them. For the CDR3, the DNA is TGTGCCAGCAGTGAATGGGGCAGTAGATCGAACACTGAAGCTTTCTTT. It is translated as CASSEWGSRSNTEAFF.

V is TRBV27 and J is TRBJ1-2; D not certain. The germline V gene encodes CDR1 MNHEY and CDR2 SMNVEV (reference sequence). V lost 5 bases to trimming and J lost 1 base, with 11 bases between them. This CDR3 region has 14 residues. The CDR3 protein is CASSPLRLNYGYTF. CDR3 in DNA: TGTGCCAGCAGTCCCCTCCGGCTTAACTATGGCTACACCTTC.

CDR3 protein: CASSLGSRQETQYF. As DNA, the CDR3 is TGTGCCAGCAGCCTCGGGAGTAGGCAAGAGACCCAGTACTTC. The genes are TRBV11-1 and TRBJ2-5, with D possibly TRBD2 on 6 matching bases. The CDR3 loop spans 14 amino acids. The germline V gene has CDR1 SGHAT and CDR2 FQDESV (reference sequence). V was clipped by 5 bases and J by 2 bases, with 12 bases between them. Based on the CDR3 plus reference TRBV11-1 and TRBJ2-5, the full variable domain is EAEVAQSPRYKITEKSQAVAFWCDPISGHATLYWYRQILGQGPELLVQFQDESVVDDSQLPKDRFSAERLKGVDSTLKIQPAELGDSAMYLCASSLGSRQETQYFGPGTRLLVL.

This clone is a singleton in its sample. CDR3 sequence: CASSFSGFSGFIYEQYF. CDR3 nucleotides: TGTGCCAGCAGCTTTTCCGGCTTTAGCGGGTTTATTTACGAGCAGTACTTC. This chain links TRBV5-4 with TRBJ2-7; 7 nucleotides line up with TRBD2. Unmatched junction bases numbered 15, after V lost 2 bases and J lost 4 bases. From germline, CDR1 is SGHNT and CDR2 YYREEE (reference sequence). This CDR3 has 17 amino acids.

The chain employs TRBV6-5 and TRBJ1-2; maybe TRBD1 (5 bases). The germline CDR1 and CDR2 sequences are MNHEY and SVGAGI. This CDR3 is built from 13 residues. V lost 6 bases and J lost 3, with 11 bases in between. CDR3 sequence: CASRTGVDYGYTF. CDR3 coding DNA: TGTGCCAGCAGAACGGGGGTTGACTATGGCTACACCTTC.

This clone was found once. The CDR3 spells CASSRSGVGELFF. Written as DNA, the CDR3 is TGTGCCAGCAGCCGTAGTGGGGTCGGGGAGCTGTTTTTT. The rearrangement joins TRBV7-2 to TRBJ2-2, with D hard to call. CDR3 length equals 13 residues. Between the trimmed V and J ends, which lost 5 bases and 7 bases, there was a span of 11 bases. Germline V gives CDR1 SGHTA, CDR2 FQGNSA.

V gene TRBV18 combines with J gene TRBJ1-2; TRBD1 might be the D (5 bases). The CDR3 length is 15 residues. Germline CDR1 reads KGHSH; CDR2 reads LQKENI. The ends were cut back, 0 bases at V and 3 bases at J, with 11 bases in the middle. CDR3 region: CASSPPGRVDYGYTF. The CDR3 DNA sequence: TGTGCCAGCTCACCACCGGGCAGGGTTGACTATGGCTACACCTTC.